One and the same sample provided the 19 T cell receptor beta chains below, sequenced in a study of blood T cell repertoires in COVID-19. Repertoires were generated with immunoSEQ multiplex PCR, while TCRdb's copy carries only in-frame clones and drops some. Among about 260,000 clones, 85% were seen once, and the ten largest hold 13%. Material for sequencing was peripheral blood. Every receptor here comes from a human donor in a cohort sampled during active COVID-19.

The gene calls are TRBV4-3 and TRBJ1-4, with 7 bases aligning to TRBD1. Germline V gives CDR1 LGHNA, CDR2 YSLEER. Trimming cost V 4 bases and J 4 bases; bases outside gene matches: 3. The CDR3 is 14 amino acids. CDR3 nucleotide sequence: TGCGCCAGCAGCCGCGGGACAGTTAATGAAAAACTGTTTTTT. Translation: CASSRGTVNEKLFF.

This clone was seen once. The chain is built from TRBV9 and TRBJ2-3, with D maybe TRBD2 (6 bases). The CDR3 spans 16 residues. The V end was cut by 3 bases, the J end by 0 bases, with 14 bases between. Germline V gene data show CDR1 as SGDLS and CDR2 as YYNGEE. The CDR3 is CASSGRLSGSTDTQYF. CDR3 DNA sequence: TGTGCCAGCAGCGGGCGTCTCAGCGGGAGCACAGATACGCAGTATTTT.

The V and J genes are TRBV13 and TRBJ1-2, with TRBD1 matching 9 bases. The CDR3 length is 16 residues. Germline V CDR1 and CDR2: PRHDT, FYEKMQ (reference sequence). J was trimmed by 3 bases and V by 0 bases; bases with no gene match: 5. The chain's CDR3 is CASSLGGQGRDYGYTF. The DNA for the CDR3 is TGTGCCAGCAGCTTAGGGGGACAGGGTAGGGACTATGGCTACACCTTC. Looking up the rest from reference TRBV13 and TRBJ1-2 gives the full variable domain: AAGVIQSPRHLIKEKRETATLKCYPIPRHDTVYWYQQGPGQDPQFLISFYEKMQSDKGSIPDRFSAQQFSDYHSELNMSSLELGDSALYFCASSLGGQGRDYGYTFGSGTRLTVV.

The chain joins TRBV10-3 to TRBJ1-5; D ambiguous. The germline V and J ends were trimmed by 3 bases and 2 bases, with 5 bases remaining between them. Germline loops: CDR1 ENHRY, CDR2 SYGVKD. The CDR3 is made up of 13 amino acids. The CDR3 loop reads CAISDRGNQPQHF. The CDR3, as DNA: TGTGCCATCAGTGACCGGGGCAATCAGCCCCAGCATTTT.

This rearrangement joins TRBV9 to TRBJ2-1, with D tentatively TRBD2 (6 bases). Trimming shortened V by 0 bases and J by 3 bases, and 7 bases separated the two germline ends. This CDR3 has 14 residues. The germline CDR1 and CDR2 sequences are SGDLS and YYNGEE. The CDR3 is CASSVAGDYNEQFF. CDR3 coding DNA: TGTGCCAGCAGCGTAGCGGGGGACTACAATGAGCAGTTCTTC.

The V call is TRBV5-4, the J call TRBJ2-6, with 8 bases aligning to TRBD1. From germline, CDR1 is SGHNT and CDR2 YYREEE (reference sequence). The CDR3 length is 17 residues. The V segment lost 0 bases and the J segment 3 bases; nucleotides outside the gene matches: 5. The CDR3 protein is CASSLGQGSNGANVLTF. The DNA of the CDR3 is TGTGCCAGCAGCTTGGGACAGGGGAGTAATGGGGCCAACGTCCTGACTTTC. Looking up the rest from reference TRBV5-4 and TRBJ2-6 gives the full variable domain: ETGVTQSPTHLIKTRGQQVTLRCSSQSGHNTVSWYQQALGQGPQFIFQYYREEENGRGNFPPRFSGLQFPNYSSELNVNALELDDSALYLCASSLGQGSNGANVLTFGAGSRLTVL.

This rearrangement joins TRBV20-1 to TRBJ2-2, with unresolved D. With 1 base removed from V and 6 bases from J, the gap between germline ends came to 3 bases. CDR1 is DFQATT and CDR2 is SNEGSKA in the germline V gene (reference sequence). This CDR3 is built from 11 residues. The CDR3, as DNA: TGCAGTGCTAGAGTCTCCGGGGAGCTGTTTTTT. Its translation is CSARVSGELFF.

The rearrangement joins TRBV27 to TRBJ2-1; 10 bases align to TRBD1. The CDR3 has 15 residues. CDR1 and CDR2 from the germline V gene are MNHEY and SMNVEV (reference sequence). The ends lost 4 bases at V and 8 bases at J; junction bases unmatched: 8. The CDR3 DNA follows: TGTGCCAGCAGTTCCCGGGACAGGGGTTTCGATGAGCAGTTCTTC. Translated: CASSSRDRGFDEQFF.

This chain uses TRBV5-1 with TRBJ2-3; D possibly corresponds to TRBD1 (5 bases). The ends were cut back, 4 bases at V and 1 base at J, with 16 bases in the middle. CDR1 and CDR2 (germline): SGHRS, YFSETQ. The CDR3 has 16 amino acids. The CDR3, as DNA: TGCGCCAGCAGCGGCCAGGGTCTCAGCGGCACAGATACGCAGTATTTT. It translates to CASSGQGLSGTDTQYF.

The genes are TRBV7-9 and TRBJ1-1; TRBD1 is a possible D gene (6 bases). V was trimmed by 6 bases and J by 7 bases, leaving 9 bases between them. The CDR3 has 11 amino acids. CDR1 SEHNR and CDR2 FQNEAQ come from the germline V gene (reference sequence). The CDR3 region is CASRQGFEAFF. The CDR3 nucleotides read TGTGCCAGCAGGCAGGGGTTTGAAGCTTTCTTT.

The J gene is TRBJ2-3, the V gene TRBV6-4; 9 nucleotides agree with TRBD1. CDR1 and CDR2 from the germline V gene are MRHNA and SNTAGT. J was trimmed by 6 bases and V by 2 bases; bases with no gene match: 18. The CDR3 contains 19 residues. The CDR3 sequence is CASSDPPYRTGELADTQYF. DNA for the CDR3: TGTGCCAGCAGTGACCCGCCCTACCGGACAGGGGAGTTGGCGGATACGCAGTATTTT.

The chain has TRBV4-3 and TRBJ1-1, with D possibly TRBD1 on 6 matching bases. Trimming shortened V by 1 base and J by 5 bases, and 14 bases separated the two germline ends. The CDR3 contains 15 residues. CDR1 and CDR2 (germline): LGHNA, YSLEER. CDR3 coding DNA: TGCGCCAGCAGCCAAGGGGCCCCCAGGGGAACTGAAGCTTTCTTT. Translating gives CASSQGAPRGTEAFF.

In DNA form, the CDR3 reads TGTGCCACCAGTGATCCCCGAGGGTTGGGGGAGACCCAGTACTTC. Translated, it gives CATSDPRGLGETQYF. V usage is TRBV24-1 and J usage is TRBJ2-5, with D possibly being TRBD2 (5 bases). The V gene lost 3 bases and the J gene lost 5 bases, with 15 bases spanning the gap. In germline, CDR1 is KGHDR, CDR2 SFDVKD. The CDR3 consists of 15 residues.

The chain carries TRBV11-2 and TRBJ2-7; no clear D gene. This CDR3 has 17 amino acids. Germline V lookup: CDR1 SGHAT, CDR2 FQNNGV. Trimming pared 0 bases from V and 0 bases from J, leaving 15 bases between. The CDR3 nucleotides read TGTGCCAGCAGCTTAGATCGTGCCGGAAGGAGCTCCTACGAGCAGTACTTC. Amino acids: CASSLDRAGRSSYEQYF.

The chain carries TRBV7-9 and TRBJ1-1; weak D call: TRBD1 (6 bases). Germline CDR1 SEHNR, CDR2 FQNEAQ (reference sequence). Trimming shortened V by 10 bases and J by 1 base, and 16 bases separated the two germline ends. This CDR3 has 14 amino acids. CDR3 bases: TGTGCCATCGGTGCCGGGACACAGAACACTGAAGCTTTCTTT. Translated, it gives CAIGAGTQNTEAFF.

This clone was seen only once. V and J are TRBV7-2 and TRBJ2-7, with 10 bases fitting TRBD1. The CDR3 extends over 16 amino acids. Trimming at V came to 5 bases and at J to 6 bases, leaving 13 bases not matched to a gene. Looked up from germline, CDR1 is SGHTA and CDR2 is FQGNSA. This CDR3 reads CASSRAVGTGVSEQYF. In nucleotides, the CDR3 is TGTGCCAGCAGCCGGGCGGTCGGGACAGGGGTATCCGAGCAGTACTTC.

The count of this clone is one. The V gene is TRBV27, the J gene TRBJ1-1; 7 bases agree with TRBD1. This CDR3 has 15 residues. From germline, CDR1 is MNHEY and CDR2 SMNVEV (reference sequence). J lost 3 bases, V lost 3 bases, and 7 bases had no gene match. CDR3 amino acids: CASSFRATGDTEAFF. CDR3 in DNA: TGTGCCAGCAGTTTCCGGGCCACAGGGGACACTGAAGCTTTCTTT.

This clone was seen just once. The rearrangement joins TRBV16 to TRBJ2-1, with 11 bases lining up with TRBD2. CDR1 and CDR2 (germline): KGHSY, FQNENV. The CDR3 loop spans 16 amino acids. The V segment lost 2 bases and the J segment 2 bases; nucleotides outside the gene matches: 2. This chain's CDR3 is CASSQLAGGTYNEQFF. CDR3 nucleotide sequence: TGTGCCAGCAGCCAACTAGCGGGAGGAACCTACAATGAGCAGTTCTTC.

The gene calls are TRBV5-1 and TRBJ1-3; D is ambiguous. Germline lookup yields CDR1 SGHRS and CDR2 YFSETQ. The CDR3 contains 14 residues. The V gene lost 0 bases and the J gene lost 3 bases, with 7 bases spanning the gap. The chain's CDR3 is CASSLGELGNTIYF. The DNA of the CDR3 is TGCGCCAGCAGCTTGGGCGAGCTTGGAAACACCATATATTTT.